The 9 T cell receptor beta chains listed next were all sequenced from one sample in a study of blood T cell repertoires in COVID-19. Sequenced by immunoSEQ multiplex PCR; TCRdb stores in-frame clones only, minus some. The table records 250,000 to 350,000 clones, 80% to 90% of them present only once. Sequencing was done on a sample of peripheral blood. These receptors were collected from a woman aged 45-65 years who had recovered from COVID-19.

The chain joins TRBV10-3 to TRBJ1-1; the match to TRBD1 covers 7 bases. Germline V gene sequence: CDR1 ENHRY, CDR2 SYGVKD. The V segment lost 10 bases and the J segment 0 bases; nucleotides outside the gene matches: 8. This CDR3 has 14 residues. The CDR3 here is CATTLQGMNTEAFF. In DNA form, the CDR3 reads TGTGCCACCACATTACAGGGGATGAACACTGAAGCTTTCTTT.

The chain recombines TRBV10-3 with TRBJ2-2; 14 nucleotides match TRBD2. The CDR3 runs to 17 residues. From germline, CDR1 is ENHRY and CDR2 SYGVKD. Trimming removed 1 base from V and 4 bases from J; junction bases left unmatched: 2. The CDR3 spells CAISEWTSGGLTGELFF. DNA for the CDR3: TGTGCCATCAGTGAGTGGACTAGCGGGGGGCTCACCGGGGAGCTGTTTTTT.

This clone was seen a single time. Other DNA sequences from this sample encode an identical CDR3 as well. Here the CDR3 DNA reads TGTGCCAGCAGAGCCAATAACTATGGCTACACCTTC. Its protein is CASRANNYGYTF. The J gene is TRBJ1-2, the V gene TRBV6-5; D remains unclear. Germline values: CDR1 MNHEY, CDR2 SVGAGI. Trimming removed 6 bases from V and 1 base from J, with 6 bases in between. This CDR3 region has 12 residues.

The rearrangement uses TRBV29-1 and TRBJ2-1; a weak D match, TRBD2 (6 bases). V was pared by 6 bases and J by 1 base, with 19 bases between. Germline-derived CDR1 and CDR2 are SQVTM and ANQGSEA. The CDR3 loop spans 16 amino acids. The CDR3 DNA reads as TGCAGCGTCCGGGGGTCCCCATGGGTGTCCTACAATGAGCAGTTCTTC. It specifies CSVRGSPWVSYNEQFF.

The genes are TRBV28 and TRBJ1-4, with 9 bases lining up with TRBD1. The CDR3 is 15 residues long. Germline lookup yields CDR1 MDHEN and CDR2 SYDVKM. Trimming took 6 bases from V and 3 from J; bases not matched to a gene: 5. CDR3 bases: TGTGCCAGCAGGTCGGGACAGGGAGCTAATGAAAAACTGTTTTTT. Amino acids: CASRSGQGANEKLFF. The entire variable domain, with the rest obtained from reference TRBV28 and TRBJ1-4, is as follows: DVKVTQSSRYLVKRTGEKVFLECVQDMDHENMFWYRQDPGLGLRLIYFSYDVKMKEKGDIPEGYSVSREKKERFSLILESASTNQTSMYLCASRSGQGANEKLFFGSGTQLSVL.

The J gene is TRBJ2-5, the V gene TRBV10-3; tentative D call: TRBD2 (6 bases). Germline V gene sequence: CDR1 ENHRY, CDR2 SYGVKD. Between the trimmed V and J ends, which lost 6 bases and 2 bases, there was a span of 10 bases. The CDR3 covers 13 residues. For the CDR3, the DNA is TGTGCCATCAGGGTACGGGAGCAAGAGACCCAGTACTTC. It specifies CAIRVREQETQYF.

The rearrangement uses TRBV15 and TRBJ1-4, with TRBD1 identical over 9 bases. The V gene end was trimmed by 2 bases and the J gene end by 7 bases; junction bases not matched to a gene: 8. Germline CDR1 LNHNV, CDR2 YYDKDF (reference sequence). CDR3 length: 16 residues. CDR3 nucleotides: TGTGCCACCAGCAGACGGAACAGGGGGCTTGGTGAAAAACTGTTTTTT. Its translation: CATSRRNRGLGEKLFF.

The count of this clone is one. V is TRBV6-2 or TRBV6-3 and J is TRBJ2-3, with D maybe TRBD2 (5 bases). The ends were cut back, 5 bases at V and 2 bases at J, with 14 bases in the middle. Germline-derived CDR1 and CDR2 are MNHEY and SVGEGT. The CDR3 has 15 amino acids. The CDR3 coding sequence is TGTGCCAGCAGTCCCGGGCTGACTAACACAGATACGCAGTATTTT. Encoded protein: CASSPGLTNTDTQYF.

This chain joins TRBV28 and TRBJ1-6, with D hard to call. Trimming stripped 5 bases from V and 8 bases from J, with 19 bases between. This CDR3 is 16 amino acids long. The germline V gene encodes CDR1 MDHEN and CDR2 SYDVKM. The CDR3 sequence: CASSRDPKRRDSPLHF. CDR3 coding DNA: TGTGCCAGCAGTCGCGACCCCAAAAGACGGGATTCACCCCTCCACTTT.